This T cell receptor (beta chain) came from a study of T cell responses to AZD1222 COVID-19 vaccine. Study-level findings and limits: Spike-specific TCR breadth and depth rose after two AZD1222 doses. Clonal diversity was possibly underestimated, and white British individuals and females predominated among donors. Researchers took repertoire samples only after the peak T cell response had come. Per reports, nearly half of all spike-specific TCRs target regions that are unmutated in variants.

Method: immunoSEQ multiplex PCR; TCRdb's copy keeps in-frame clones and lacks some. This sample has 150,000 or so clones; 75% to 90% occur once, and the top ten carry roughly 6.9%. On this clone: Antigen specificity is unknown.

The CDR3 runs 16 residues. Between the trimmed V and J ends, which lost 5 bases and 0 bases, there was a span of 15 bases. Germline assignment: CDR1 ENHRY and CDR2 SYGVKD. This receptor was identified in an adult who had recovered from COVID-19. Sequencing was performed on peripheral blood, taken after recovery from COVID-19. The genes are TRBV10-3 and TRBJ2-3; weak D call: TRBD2 (5 bases). The CDR3 is CAISQRTGASTDTQYF. In nucleotides, the CDR3 is TGTGCCATCAGTCAAAGGACTGGAGCTAGCACAGATACGCAGTATTTT.